This entry is about one T cell receptor (beta chain). These data come from a study of blood T cell repertoires in COVID-19. This table comes from immunoSEQ multiplex PCR, and its TCRdb copy is limited to in-frame clones, with some not included. The table shows 200,000 to 250,000 clones, with just over 85% occurring only once. There are 19 residues in the CDR3. V shed 3 bases and J 0 bases; nucleotides not matched to a gene: 11. Germline loops: CDR1 LNHDA, CDR2 SQIVND (reference sequence). The TCR comes from a man in his thirties or forties who had recovered from COVID-19. The chain links TRBV19 to TRBJ1-6, with 7 nucleotides matching TRBD1. The sequencing input was peripheral blood. The CDR3 loop reads CASSIRPRQGSSYNSPLHF. The CDR3 DNA sequence: TGTGCCAGTAGTATTCGTCCGAGACAGGGTAGCTCCTATAATTCACCCCTCCACTTT.